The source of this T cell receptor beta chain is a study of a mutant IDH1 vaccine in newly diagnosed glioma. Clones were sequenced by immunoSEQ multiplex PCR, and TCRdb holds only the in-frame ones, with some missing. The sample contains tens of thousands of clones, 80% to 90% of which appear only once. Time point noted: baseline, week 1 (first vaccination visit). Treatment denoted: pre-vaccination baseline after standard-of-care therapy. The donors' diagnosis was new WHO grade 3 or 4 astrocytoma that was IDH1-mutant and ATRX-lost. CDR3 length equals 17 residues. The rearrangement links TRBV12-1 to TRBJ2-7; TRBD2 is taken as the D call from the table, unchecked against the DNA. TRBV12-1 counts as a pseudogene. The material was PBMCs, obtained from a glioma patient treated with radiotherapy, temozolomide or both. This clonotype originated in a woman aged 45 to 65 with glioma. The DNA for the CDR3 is TGTGCCAGCAGCCTCCCGCAACTAGCGTCCATACACTACGAGCAGTACTTC. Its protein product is CASSLPQLASIHYEQYF.